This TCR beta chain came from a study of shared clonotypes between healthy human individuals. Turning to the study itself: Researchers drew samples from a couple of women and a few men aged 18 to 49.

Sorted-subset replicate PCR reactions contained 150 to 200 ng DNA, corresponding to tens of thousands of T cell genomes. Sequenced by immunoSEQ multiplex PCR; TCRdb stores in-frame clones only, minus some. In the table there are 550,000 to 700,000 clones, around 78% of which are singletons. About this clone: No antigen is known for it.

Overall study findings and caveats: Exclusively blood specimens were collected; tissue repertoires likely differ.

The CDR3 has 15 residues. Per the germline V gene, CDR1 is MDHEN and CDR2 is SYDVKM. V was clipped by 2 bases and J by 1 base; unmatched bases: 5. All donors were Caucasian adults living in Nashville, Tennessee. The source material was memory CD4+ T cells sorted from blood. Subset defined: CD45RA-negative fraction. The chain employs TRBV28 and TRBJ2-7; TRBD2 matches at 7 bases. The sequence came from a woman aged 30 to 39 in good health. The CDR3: CASSLMRESSYEQYF. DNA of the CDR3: TGTGCCAGCAGTTTAATGCGGGAGAGTTCCTACGAGCAGTACTTC. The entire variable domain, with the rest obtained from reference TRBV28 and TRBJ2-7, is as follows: DVKVTQSSRYLVKRTGEKVFLECVQDMDHENMFWYRQDPGLGLRLIYFSYDVKMKEKGDIPEGYSVSREKKERFSLILESASTNQTSMYLCASSLMRESSYEQYFGPGTRLTVT.